These T cell receptor beta chains were read from a single sample in a study of technical replicates of blood from several donors. Repertoires were generated with immunoSEQ multiplex PCR, while TCRdb's copy carries only in-frame clones and drops some. The sample has around 72,000 clones; approximately 98% are singletons. Sequencing input: T cells isolated from PBMCs. The receptors shown here come from a human donor in good health. The CDR3 runs from the conserved cysteine through the conserved F or W. Fields, in order: CDR3 length, clone size, D gene, V gene, J gene, CDR3 protein, CDR3 DNA. A D gene is named only where the DNA matches it firmly. For some rows the clone size is stated as once, few or many, or as a class when expanded; others skip it.

>15|-|-|TRBV5-1|TRBJ2-7
CASSPEGPRSYEQYF
TGCGCCAGCAGCCCTGAGGGCCCGAGGTCCTACGAGCAGTACTTC
>14|-|TRBD2|TRBV4-1|TRBJ2-1
CASSRLAGGREQFF
TGCGCCAGCAGTCGACTAGCGGGAGGACGTGAGCAGTTCTTC
>17|-|TRBD1|TRBV9|TRBJ1-1
CASSVGVQGDYNTEAFF
TGTGCCAGCAGCGTGGGTGTCCAGGGGGATTATAACACTGAAGCTTTCTTT
>15|-|TRBD1|TRBV6-5|TRBJ1-1
CASRITWTGPNEAFF
TGTGCCAGCAGAATAACCTGGACAGGCCCCAATGAAGCTTTCTTT
>15|-|-|TRBV7-2|TRBJ2-1
CASSLTPGSYNEQFF
TGTGCCAGCAGCTTAACTCCGGGCTCCTACAATGAGCAGTTCTTC
>15|-|TRBD2|TRBV2|TRBJ2-3
CASSQLAGGTDTQYF
TGTGCCAGCAGCCAACTAGCGGGGGGCACAGATACGCAGTATTTT
>15|-|TRBD1|TRBV27|TRBJ2-7
CASSLSGTGYDEQYF
TGTGCCAGCAGTTTATCCGGGACAGGGTACGACGAGCAGTACTTC
>17|-|TRBD1|TRBV11-1|TRBJ1-1
CASSLNEWAGGATEAFF
TGTGCCAGCAGCTTAAATGAATGGGCAGGGGGCGCGACTGAAGCTTTCTTT
>15|-|-|TRBV7-9|TRBJ2-7
CASSATAGRANEQYF
TGTGCCAGCAGCGCAACGGCAGGGCGTGCTAACGAGCAGTACTTC
>15|once|-|TRBV7-2|TRBJ1-2
CASSLLIGGDYGYTF
TGTGCCAGCAGCTTACTTATCGGAGGGGACTATGGCTACACCTTC
>11|-|-|TRBV29-1|TRBJ2-5
CSVWAGETQYF
TGCAGCGTGTGGGCAGGGGAGACCCAGTACTTC
>14|-|TRBD1|TRBV7-6|TRBJ2-5
CASSETGTGETQYF
TGTGCCAGCAGCGAGACAGGGACGGGAGAGACCCAGTACTTC
>12|-|-|TRBV7-9|TRBJ1-5
CASSLWRQPQHF
TGTGCCAGCAGCTTATGGAGGCAGCCCCAGCATTTT
>15|-|-|TRBV5-5|TRBJ1-5
CASSLGPYSNQPQHF
TGTGCCAGCAGCTTGGGCCCCTATAGCAATCAGCCCCAGCATTTT
>14|-|-|TRBV30|TRBJ1-5
CAWSVGRINQPQHF
TGTGCCTGGAGTGTGGGCAGAATCAATCAGCCCCAGCATTTT
>13|-|TRBD2|TRBV27|TRBJ2-1
CASSFSSGNEQFF
TGTGCCAGCAGTTTCTCTAGCGGAAATGAGCAGTTCTTC
>15|-|TRBD2|TRBV5-4|TRBJ2-3
CASSLLAGSTDTQYF
TGTGCCAGCAGCTTACTAGCGGGAAGCACAGATACGCAGTATTTT
>14|-|-|TRBV5-1|TRBJ1-4
CASSLEGSNEKLFF
TGCGCCAGCAGCTTGGAAGGGAGTAATGAAAAACTGTTTTTT
>17|-|-|TRBV9|TRBJ2-3
CASSVRIGGEGTDTQYF
TGTGCCAGCAGCGTGAGAATCGGGGGAGAGGGCACAGATACGCAGTATTTT
>15|-|-|TRBV4-3|TRBJ2-3
CASSQESGLTDTQYF
TGCGCCAGCAGCCAAGAGAGCGGCCTCACAGATACGCAGTATTTT
>15|-|TRBD2|TRBV4-2|TRBJ2-1
CASSQGRDSYNEQFF
TGTGCCAGCAGCCAGGGGAGGGACTCCTACAATGAGCAGTTCTTC
>14|-|-|TRBV9|TRBJ2-3
CASSVGASTDTQYF
TGTGCCAGCAGCGTGGGCGCCAGCACAGATACGCAGTATTTT
>14|-|-|TRBV6-5|TRBJ2-7
CASSYSDSPYEQYF
TGTGCCAGCAGTTACTCGGACAGCCCCTACGAGCAGTACTTC
>12|once|-|TRBV4-1|TRBJ1-1
CASSQGRTEAFF
TGCGCCAGCAGCCAGGGCAGGACTGAAGCTTTCTTT
>15|-|-|TRBV5-1|TRBJ1-5
CASSLAGSGRQPQHF
TGCGCCAGCAGCTTGGCGGGATCAGGGAGGCAGCCCCAGCATTTT
>17|once|TRBD1|TRBV10-2|TRBJ1-1
CASSEEPWDRGYTEAFF
TGCGCCAGCAGTGAAGAGCCCTGGGACAGGGGTTATACTGAAGCTTTCTTT
>14|once|-|TRBV2|TRBJ2-7
CASSEFGRYYEQYF
TGTGCCAGCAGTGAATTCGGCAGGTATTACGAGCAGTACTTC
>12|-|-|TRBV29-1|TRBJ2-7
CSVDPGTYEQYF
TGCAGCGTTGACCCAGGAACCTACGAGCAGTACTTC
>14|-|-|TRBV9|TRBJ2-1
CASSVEASNNEQFF
TGTGCCAGCAGCGTAGAAGCTAGCAACAATGAGCAGTTCTTC
>15|-|TRBD2|TRBV4-1|TRBJ2-1
CASSQVLAGVNEQFF
TGCGCCAGCAGCCAAGTACTAGCGGGAGTCAATGAGCAGTTCTTC
>17|-|TRBD1|TRBV7-2|TRBJ1-5
CASSLVWVGQGNQPQHF
TGTGCCAGCAGCTTAGTCTGGGTGGGACAGGGAAATCAGCCCCAGCATTTT
>15|-|TRBD1|TRBV11-2|TRBJ2-7
CASSLRQGDPYEQYF
TGTGCCAGCAGCTTACGCCAGGGGGACCCCTACGAGCAGTACTTC
>14|-|TRBD2|TRBV7-3|TRBJ2-3
CASSPGLVADTQYF
TGTGCCAGCAGCCCGGGACTAGTGGCAGATACGCAGTATTTT
>13|-|-|TRBV5-6|TRBJ2-7
CASSSLPDYEQYF
TGTGCCAGCAGCTCTCTCCCAGACTACGAGCAGTACTTC
>13|-|-|TRBV29-1|TRBJ1-2
CSVDKETVYGYTF
TGCAGCGTTGATAAGGAGACAGTTTATGGCTACACCTTC
>13|-|TRBD1|TRBV5-1|TRBJ2-7
CASSPTGRLEQYF
TGCGCCAGCAGCCCGACAGGGCGGTTAGAGCAGTACTTC
>14|-|TRBD2|TRBV6-5|TRBJ2-7
CASSSPAGVSEQYF
TGTGCCAGCAGTTCCCCAGCGGGAGTGAGCGAGCAGTACTTC
>13|-|-|TRBV7-2|TRBJ2-7
CASSLLAYYEQYF
TGTGCCAGCAGCCTTCTAGCGTACTACGAGCAGTACTTC
>14|-|TRBD1|TRBV9|TRBJ2-5
CASSVGAGGETQYF
TGTGCCAGCAGCGTAGGAGCAGGGGGAGAGACCCAGTACTTC